The 26 T cell receptor beta chains reported below all come from one sample, sequenced in a study of cytomegalovirus exposure and HLA in healthy donors. The PCR had 60 Vbeta and 13 Jbeta primers. The repertoire was sequenced with immunoSEQ multiplex PCR; TCRdb's copy has only in-frame clones and lacks some. Of 150,000 to 200,000 clones in the sample, about 63% were seen once. The sequenced sample consisted of PBMCs. These TCRs come from a woman in her thirties or forties in good health and CMV-seropositive.

As to this clone: A read error may account for a junction end that differs from germline. CDR3 residues: CANSLGGGRAFF. Written as DNA, the CDR3 is TGTGCCAACAGTCTTGGCGGCGGTAGGGCTTTCTTT. The V gene is TRBV27, the J gene TRBJ1-1, with D unclear. Germline CDR1 MNHEY, CDR2 SMNVEV (reference sequence). The length of the CDR3 is 12 residues.

The sample holds one count of this clone. The V gene is TRBV7-9, the J gene TRBJ1-3; 7 bases line up with TRBD1. The CDR3 is made up of 15 amino acids. Germline CDR1 is SEHNR and CDR2 is FQNEAQ (reference sequence). V lost 0 bases to trimming and J lost 7 bases; unmatched junction nucleotides: 6. As DNA, the CDR3 is TGTGCCAGCAGCTTAGCCTTGACAGGGCGGAACACCATATATTTT. Translation: CASSLALTGRNTIYF.

J is TRBJ1-1 and V is TRBV6-5; D uncertain. Germline CDR1 is MNHEY and CDR2 is SVGAGI. The CDR3 is 12 amino acids. The germline V and J ends were trimmed by 2 bases and 4 bases, with 5 bases remaining between them. DNA for the CDR3: TGTGCCAGCAGTTACGGGCGCACTGAAGCTTTCTTT. Its translation: CASSYGRTEAFF.

The chain links TRBV28 to TRBJ2-7; 8 positions agree with TRBD1. The junction had 11 bases not matched to a gene; V was cut back by 6 bases and J by 4 bases. The length of the CDR3 is 15 residues. Germline V gene lookup returns CDR1 MDHEN and CDR2 SYDVKM. CDR3 in amino acids: CASRSDRGIMYEQYF. The CDR3 bases are TGTGCCAGCAGATCCGACAGGGGTATTATGTACGAGCAGTACTTC.

The rearrangement links TRBV14 to TRBJ1-2; 7 bases are shared with TRBD1. The junction had 5 bases not matched to a gene; V was cut back by 3 bases and J by 1 base. The CDR3 is made up of 15 amino acids. Germline CDR1 reads SGHDN; CDR2 reads FVKESK. CDR3: CASSHAGTVNYGYTF. The CDR3, as DNA: TGTGCCAGCAGCCACGCCGGGACAGTTAACTATGGCTACACCTTC.

The V and J genes are TRBV5-4 and TRBJ2-5; TRBD2 matches at 7 bases. Looked up from germline, CDR1 is SGHNT and CDR2 is YYREEE (reference sequence). The CDR3 loop spans 14 amino acids. Trimming at V came to 1 base and at J to 11 bases, leaving 11 bases not matched to a gene. The CDR3 DNA follows: TGTGCCAGCAGCTTGTCTGCGGGAGTTGGGGAGCAGTACTTC. Its translation: CASSLSAGVGEQYF.

The count of this clone is one. V usage is TRBV28 and J usage is TRBJ2-7, with 8 nucleotides matching TRBD1. Trimming removed 10 bases from V and 5 bases from J; junction bases left unmatched: 7. Per germline, CDR1 MDHEN and CDR2 SYDVKM. This CDR3 is built from 12 residues. CDR3 residues: CAIKGQEHEQYF. CDR3 sequence (DNA): TGTGCCATCAAGGGACAGGAGCACGAGCAGTACTTC.

The chain carries TRBV28 and TRBJ2-7, with 7 bases that match TRBD1. Germline loops: CDR1 MDHEN, CDR2 SYDVKM. With 7 bases clipped from V and 2 bases from J, the junction kept 14 bases outside the gene matches. The CDR3 spans 16 residues. CDR3 DNA: TGTGCCAGCATCCCAGGGGGTACAACCCCCACCTACGAGCAGTACTTC. Amino acids: CASIPGGTTPTYEQYF.

This sequence joins TRBV11-2 and TRBJ2-2; 9 bases fit TRBD2. Germline loops: CDR1 SGHAT, CDR2 FQNNGV. This CDR3 is built from 15 residues. Germline trimming cut 5 bases from V and 2 bases from J; bases unmatched to any gene: 3. CDR3 sequence: CASSRLAVNTGELFF. In nucleotides, the CDR3 is TGTGCCAGCAGCCGACTAGCGGTCAACACCGGGGAGCTGTTTTTT.

J is TRBJ2-7 and V is TRBV5-6; TRBD2 matches 13 bases. The V gene end was trimmed by 4 bases and the J gene end by 2 bases; junction bases not matched to a gene: 6. There are 16 residues in the CDR3. The germline V gene encodes CDR1 SGHDT and CDR2 YYEEEE. CDR3 loop: CASSEGLAGPPYEQYF. The CDR3 region has the DNA TGTGCCAGCAGCGAGGGACTAGCGGGGCCGCCCTACGAGCAGTACTTC.

This clone occurred a few times. This chain uses TRBV6-5 with TRBJ2-1, with 9 bases matching TRBD2. The CDR3 extends over 15 amino acids. CDR1 and CDR2 from the germline V gene are MNHEY and SVGAGI. Trimming cost V 3 bases and J 6 bases; bases outside gene matches: 6. The CDR3 sequence: CASSYSSGAANEQFF. DNA of the CDR3: TGTGCCAGCAGTTATTCTAGCGGGGCCGCCAATGAGCAGTTCTTC.

The V and J genes are TRBV27 and TRBJ1-2; a possible D gene is TRBD1 (6 bases). The CDR3 runs to 16 residues. V shed 5 bases and J shed 1 base, with 17 bases lying between them. CDR1 is MNHEY and CDR2 is SMNVEV in the germline V gene (reference sequence). In nucleotides, the CDR3 is TGTGCCAGCAGTACTACCGGCAGGGGCATTAACTATGGCTACACCTTC. It encodes CASSTTGRGINYGYTF.

This chain uses TRBV6-6 with TRBJ1-1, with TRBD1 matching over 9 bases. The CDR3 covers 15 residues. V was pared by 7 bases and J by 1 base, with 7 bases of the junction left unmatched. Per germline, CDR1 MNHNY and CDR2 SVGAGI (reference sequence). DNA of the CDR3: TGTGCCAGCATTAACCAGGACAGGGGGAACACTGAAGCTTTCTTT. Its translation: CASINQDRGNTEAFF.

This clone is a singleton in its sample. The genes are TRBV14 and TRBJ1-5; 8 bases are a match to TRBD1. With V trimmed by 4 bases and J by 6 bases, 23 bases remained unmatched. The length of the CDR3 is 20 residues. Germline CDR1 is SGHDN and CDR2 is FVKESK. CDR3 sequence (DNA): TGTGCCAGCAGCCGAACACAAGAATTAGGGAGACAGGGGATTAGTCAGCCCCAGCATTTT. Its protein product is CASSRTQELGRQGISQPQHF.

This chain connects TRBV6-5 to TRBJ2-2; perhaps TRBD2 as D (6 bases). Trimming left V 0 bases short and J 6 bases short, with 8 bases between. This CDR3 is built from 14 residues. Germline V CDR1 and CDR2: MNHEY, SVGAGI. Here the CDR3 DNA reads TGTGCCAGCAGTTACTCCGGGGGACCCGGGGAGCTGTTTTTT. Its translation: CASSYSGGPGELFF.

This clone was counted between two and nine times. The chain couples TRBV5-5 to TRBJ2-7; 7 bases line up with TRBD1. The V gene's germline CDR1 is SGHKS and CDR2 YYEKEE (reference sequence). The V and J ends lost 2 bases and 3 bases, in that order; junction bases with no gene match: 11. This CDR3 comprises 16 residues. This CDR3 is CASSLGPGQLGYEQYF. In DNA, the CDR3 is TGTGCCAGCAGCTTAGGTCCGGGACAGTTAGGCTACGAGCAGTACTTC.

This clone was seen only a few times. The gene calls are TRBV15 and TRBJ2-3, with 7 nucleotides matching TRBD2. V gave up 0 bases and J gave up 6 bases; unmatched junction bases: 6. CDR1 is LNHNV and CDR2 is YYDKDF in the germline V gene (reference sequence). The CDR3 has 15 residues. Here the CDR3 reads CATSREGRGVDTQYF. For the CDR3, the DNA is TGTGCCACCAGCAGAGAAGGACGGGGGGTGGATACGCAGTATTTT.

The chain carries TRBV27 and TRBJ2-5; 10 bases agree with TRBD1. CDR3 length: 15 residues. V was clipped by 5 bases and J by 2 bases; unmatched bases: 5. Germline CDR1 MNHEY, CDR2 SMNVEV (reference sequence). The CDR3, as DNA: TGTGCCAGCAGTGGGGGGACAGGGGCTCAAGAGACCCAGTACTTC. Translation gives CASSGGTGAQETQYF.

The chain uses TRBV6-1 and TRBJ1-1, with 8 positions matching TRBD1. The J segment lost 4 bases and the V segment lost 2 bases, leaving 6 bases of the junction unmatched. This CDR3 has 15 amino acids. Looked up from germline, CDR1 is MNHNS and CDR2 is SASEGT. Here the CDR3 DNA reads TGTGCCAGCAGTGAACCAGCCGGACAGGGCACTGAAGCTTTCTTT. Residues: CASSEPAGQGTEAFF.

The CDR3 spells CASTTGGEKLFF. The CDR3 DNA reads as TGTGCCAGCACCACGGGAGGGGAAAAACTGTTTTTT. This chain connects TRBV28 to TRBJ1-4; D gene uncertain. The germline V and J ends were trimmed by 7 bases and 8 bases, with 11 bases remaining between them. Per the germline V gene, CDR1 is MDHEN and CDR2 is SYDVKM. The CDR3 runs 12 residues.

The chain recombines TRBV2 with TRBJ1-1; the D gene is possibly TRBD1 (6 bases). V was cut by 3 bases and J by 0 bases, with 14 bases left in between. This CDR3 has 16 amino acids. CDR1 SNHLY and CDR2 FYNNEI come from the germline V gene. The CDR3 region is CASSDLGGQVNTEAFF. CDR3 sequence (DNA): TGTGCCAGCAGTGACTTAGGGGGTCAGGTGAACACTGAAGCTTTCTTT.

J is TRBJ1-4 and V is TRBV23-1, with no clear D. TRBV23-1 is identified as an open reading frame with a role that is uncertain. V lost 2 bases and J lost 8, with 21 bases in between. There are 17 residues in the CDR3. In DNA form, the CDR3 reads TGCGCCAGCAGTCAAAGCGGAGTAACCGGGGAGGACGAAAAACTGTTTTTT. Amino acids: CASSQSGVTGEDEKLFF.

The chain employs TRBV2 and TRBJ2-7; D unresolved. V was shortened by 5 bases and J by 3 bases, with 14 bases between the two germline ends. This CDR3 region has 14 residues. From germline, CDR1 is SNHLY and CDR2 FYNNEI. The DNA for the CDR3 is TGTGCCAGCAGTCAGAATCTAGATTTCTACGAGCAGTACTTC. Encoded protein: CASSQNLDFYEQYF. The complete variable domain, with remaining parts taken from reference TRBV2 and TRBJ2-7, reads EPEVTQTPSHQVTQMGQEVILRCVPISNHLYFYWYRQILGQKVEFLVSFYNNEISEKSEIFDDQFSVERPDGSNFTLKIRSTKLEDSAMYFCASSQNLDFYEQYFGPGTRLTVT.

The chain combines TRBV15 with TRBJ2-7; D unresolved. The CDR3 is made up of 13 amino acids. The germline gives CDR1 LNHNV, CDR2 YYDKDF (reference sequence). Trimming took off 0 bases at V and 3 bases at J, with 6 bases between the two ends. CDR3 in DNA: TGTGCCACCAGCAGAGATTCAGACTACGAGCAGTACTTC. This translates into CATSRDSDYEQYF.

This chain connects TRBV27 to TRBJ2-1, with 7 positions matching TRBD2. The ends lost 4 bases at V and 1 base at J; junction bases unmatched: 10. This CDR3 contains 17 residues. Germline V gene data show CDR1 as MNHEY and CDR2 as SMNVEV (reference sequence). As DNA, the CDR3 is TGTGCCAGCAGTTCTCTACCCATAGCGGGTTCCTACAATGAGCAGTTCTTC. Its protein product is CASSSLPIAGSYNEQFF.

The rearrangement joins TRBV5-6 to TRBJ1-1, with 11 bases aligning to TRBD1. The CDR3 consists of 15 residues. J lost 5 bases, V lost 3 bases, and 6 bases had no gene match. Germline values: CDR1 SGHDT, CDR2 YYEEEE. The CDR3 spells CASSSTGTGGTEAFF. DNA of the CDR3: TGTGCCAGCAGCTCGACCGGGACAGGGGGAACTGAAGCTTTCTTT.